This note documents a single T cell receptor beta chain sequence. The antigen remains undetermined. Germline assignment: CDR1 MNHEY and CDR2 SVGAGI. V lost 6 bases and J lost 5, with 14 bases in between. The CDR3 runs to 14 residues. The record originates from a study of CD8+ T cells in alopecia areata. Notes on the study in general: Affected scalp, especially in alopecia totalis/universalis, had a higher clonality than normal scalp did. With patients, TCR sharing proved less clear than in mice, a difference possibly related to HLA.

RNA extraction and reverse transcription yielded cDNA as sequencing template. Method: immunoSEQ multiplex PCR; TCRdb's copy keeps in-frame clones and lacks some. Among fewer than 200,000 clones listed, 50% to 70% were seen once. From alopecia areata patients, lesional scalp punch biopsies and peripheral blood were collected. The input for sequencing was CD4+ T cells sorted from blood, taken at week 0. The V call is TRBV6-5, the J call TRBJ1-5; no clear D. The clonotype was recovered from a human donor with alopecia areata. Written as DNA, the CDR3 is TGTGCCAGCAGCCCATTTCCGGGTTATCAGCCCCAGCATTTT. Its translation is CASSPFPGYQPQHF.